This TCR beta chain was captured by sequencing in a study of T cell repertoires in cytomegalovirus infection. Germline values: CDR1 MNHEY, CDR2 SVGAGI. The CDR3 is 17 residues long. V dropped 10 bases and J dropped 4; count of bases not matched to a gene: 19. Each CDR3 protein gets one entry after TCRdb re-called the reads with MiXCR. The table shows about 300,000 distinct CDR3 sequences, with roughly 26% occurring only once. The specimen sequenced was PBMCs. The sequence was collected from a human donor in good health (CMV status not recorded). Some clones in this sample may be carry-over from other donors' samples. The genes are TRBV6-5 and TRBJ2-7; TRBD2 matches 10 bases. The CDR3 nucleotides are TGTGCCACCGCAGTTACTGTGGCAAGCGGGGGGGCGTACGAGCAGTACTTC. As protein: CATAVTVASGGAYEQYF.